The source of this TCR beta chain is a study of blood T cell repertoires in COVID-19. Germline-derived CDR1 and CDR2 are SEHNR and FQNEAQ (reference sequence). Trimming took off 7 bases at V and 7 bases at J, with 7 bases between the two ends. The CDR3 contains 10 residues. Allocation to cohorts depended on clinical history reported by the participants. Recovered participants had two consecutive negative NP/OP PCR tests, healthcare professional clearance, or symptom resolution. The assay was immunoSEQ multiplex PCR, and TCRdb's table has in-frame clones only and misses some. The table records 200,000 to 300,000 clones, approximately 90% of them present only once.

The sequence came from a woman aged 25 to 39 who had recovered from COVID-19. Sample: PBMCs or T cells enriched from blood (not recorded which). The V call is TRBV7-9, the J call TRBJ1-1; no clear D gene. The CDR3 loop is CASMGSEAFF. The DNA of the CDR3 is TGTGCCAGCATGGGCAGTGAAGCTTTCTTT.